These 11 T cell receptor beta chains came from one sample sequenced in a study of identical twins. TCRdb re-derived calls from the 5' RACE reads in MiXCR, one entry per CDR3 protein. The sample lists roughly 570,000 distinct CDR3 sequences; over 8.5% were seen once. This sample also belongs to another study, concerning yellow fever vaccine responses in identical twins.

Specimen: PBMCs. These TCRs come from a woman younger than 30 in good health.

A few counts support this clonotype. The V gene is TRBV20-1, the J gene TRBJ2-7; the D gene is possibly TRBD2 (5 bases). The germline V gene encodes CDR1 DFQATT and CDR2 SNEGSKA (reference sequence). V was cut by 6 bases and J by 1 base, with 13 bases left in between. This CDR3 is built from 13 residues. The CDR3 bases are TGCAGTGCCCGGACTTCACCATCCTACGAGCAGTACTTC. It is translated as CSARTSPSYEQYF.

V usage is TRBV12-3 or TRBV12-4 and J usage is TRBJ2-5; 12 bases map to TRBD2. The CDR3 has 16 residues. The V segment lost 3 bases and the J segment 2 bases; nucleotides outside the gene matches: 4. The CDR3 DNA reads as TGTGCCAGCAGTTTCCGACTAGCGGGGGTACAAGAGACCCAGTACTTC. It encodes CASSFRLAGVQETQYF.

This clonotype was recorded at least ten times. The chain is built from TRBV11-1 and TRBJ2-4, with 14 bases lining up with TRBD2. Trimming took 5 bases from V and 0 from J; bases not matched to a gene: 9. Germline V lookup: CDR1 SGHAT, CDR2 FQDESV (reference sequence). The CDR3 has 19 residues. CDR3 coding DNA: TGTGCCAGCAGCCAAGGACTAGCGGGAGGCCGAGGAGCCAAAAACATTCAGTACTTC. Translation gives CASSQGLAGGRGAKNIQYF.

This clonotype was counted many times. The V and J genes are TRBV11-2 and TRBJ1-1; TRBD1 aligns across 7 bases. The germline CDR1 and CDR2 sequences are SGHAT and FQNNGV. Trimming cost V 8 bases and J 5 bases; bases outside gene matches: 14. The CDR3 is made up of 15 amino acids. The CDR3 DNA sequence: TGTGCCAGCTGTTCCGGGACAGTCAAGGGGACTGAAGCTTTCTTT. Translated: CASCSGTVKGTEAFF.

This clonotype was recorded many times. The chain links TRBV6-2 or TRBV6-3 to TRBJ2-1; D is unresolved. Looked up from germline, CDR1 is MNHEY and CDR2 is SVGEGT. This CDR3 has 13 amino acids. Trimming took 6 bases from V and 4 from J, leaving 10 bases between them. CDR3 nucleotide sequence: TGTGCCAGCAGCCTACAGATATACAATGAGCAGTTCTTC. Translated, it gives CASSLQIYNEQFF.

This clonotype came up many times. This chain uses TRBV25-1 with TRBJ2-7; TRBD2 matches 8 bases. The V and J ends lost 6 bases and 1 base, in that order; junction bases with no gene match: 5. The CDR3 is made up of 14 amino acids. Germline assignment: CDR1 MGHDK and CDR2 SYGVNS. This CDR3 is CASRAAGGSYEQYF. The CDR3 DNA sequence: TGTGCCAGCAGAGCGGCGGGAGGATCCTACGAGCAGTACTTC.

The chain carries TRBV5-1 and TRBJ2-7; D is undetermined. V lost 3 bases to trimming and J lost 0 bases, with 10 bases between them. Germline V gene data show CDR1 as SGHRS and CDR2 as YFSETQ. This CDR3 comprises 14 residues. CDR3 sequence: CASSSTLYSYEQYF. In nucleotides, the CDR3 is TGCGCCAGCAGCTCGACGTTATACTCCTACGAGCAGTACTTC.

The chain's CDR3 is CSVDGAGGLNEQFF. CDR3 coding DNA: TGCAGCGTTGATGGGGCGGGGGGGCTCAATGAGCAGTTCTTC. V gene TRBV29-1 combines with J gene TRBJ2-1; the match to TRBD2 covers 9 bases. Trimming cost V 3 bases and J 6 bases; bases outside gene matches: 6. This CDR3 comprises 14 residues. Germline CDR1 SQVTM, CDR2 ANQGSEA.

This clonotype was picked up many times. This CDR3 reads CASSFRDSPYEQYF. The CDR3 coding sequence is TGTGCCAGCAGTTTCCGGGACAGTCCCTACGAGCAGTACTTC. The chain couples TRBV7-9 to TRBJ2-7; 7 nucleotides line up with TRBD1. J lost 2 bases, V lost 6 bases, and 7 bases had no gene match. The CDR3 loop spans 14 amino acids. CDR1 and CDR2 from the germline V gene are SEHNR and FQNEAQ (reference sequence). The variable domain in full, with the rest retrieved from reference TRBV7-9 and TRBJ2-7, is DTGVSQNPRHKITKRGQNVTFRCDPISEHNRLYWYRQTLGQGPEFLTYFQNEAQLEKSRLLSDRFSAERPKGSFSTLEIQRTEQGDSAMYLCASSFRDSPYEQYFGPGTRLTVT.

This clonotype was observed a few times. V gene TRBV29-1 combines with J gene TRBJ2-6; D perhaps matches TRBD1 (6 bases). Trimming removed 6 bases from V and 7 bases from J, with 10 bases in between. Germline CDR1 is SQVTM and CDR2 is ANQGSEA. The CDR3 is 12 amino acids. The CDR3 sequence is CSVRTVANVLTF. The CDR3 DNA reads as TGCAGCGTGCGGACAGTCGCCAACGTCCTGACTTTC.

The chain links TRBV12-3 or TRBV12-4 to TRBJ1-2; D ambiguous. The CDR3 runs 14 residues. V was clipped by 5 bases and J by 3 bases, with 13 bases between them. The CDR3 region has the DNA TGTGCCAGCAGTAGAGAGGACGGCTACTATGGCTACACCTTC. This codes for CASSREDGYYGYTF.